Listed below are T cell receptor beta chains from one sample, sequenced in a study of cytomegalovirus exposure and HLA in healthy donors. Produced via immunoSEQ multiplex PCR; TCRdb's table is partial and in-frame only. The sample lists around 150,000 clones, around 60% occurring once. The sequenced sample consisted of PBMCs. These receptors all come from a woman in her fifties or sixties in good health and CMV-seropositive. The CDR3 runs from the conserved cysteine through the conserved F or W. Each record gives: CDR3 length, J gene, V gene, D gene, clone size, CDR3 DNA, CDR3 protein. The D gene is left open where the match is weak. Clone sizes are given selectively: once, few, many, or a class where the clone is expanded.

cdr3_length: 15; j_call: TRBJ2-7; v_call: TRBV5-3; d_call: NA; clone_size: once; cdr3_nt: TGTGCCAGAAGCTTGGCTAATGTGACATCCTACGAGCAGTACTTC; cdr3_aa: CARSLANVTSYEQYF
cdr3_length: 14; j_call: TRBJ1-5; v_call: TRBV18; d_call: NA; clone_size: few; cdr3_nt: TGTGCCAGCTCACCTGACAGTAGCAATCAGCCCCAGCATTTT; cdr3_aa: CASSPDSSNQPQHF
cdr3_length: 16; j_call: TRBJ2-7; v_call: TRBV4-3; d_call: TRBD2; clone_size: many; cdr3_nt: TGCGCCAGCAGCCAAGGCGTGATTAGCGGGAGATACGAGCAGTACTTC; cdr3_aa: CASSQGVISGRYEQYF
cdr3_length: 18; j_call: TRBJ2-3; v_call: TRBV4-2; d_call: TRBD2; clone_size: NA; cdr3_nt: TGTGCCAGCAGCCCCCGGGGTAGCGGGAGGGTCGGCACAGATACGCAGTATTTT; cdr3_aa: CASSPRGSGRVGTDTQYF
cdr3_length: 13; j_call: TRBJ1-2; v_call: TRBV11-2; d_call: NA; clone_size: NA; cdr3_nt: TGTGCCAGCAGCCGGGAAGGAGGCTATGGCTACACCTTC; cdr3_aa: CASSREGGYGYTF
cdr3_length: 14; j_call: TRBJ1-5; v_call: TRBV9; d_call: NA; clone_size: NA; cdr3_nt: TGTGCCAGCAGCGTAGGTCTCAGCAATCAGCCCCAGCATTTT; cdr3_aa: CASSVGLSNQPQHF
cdr3_length: 15; j_call: TRBJ2-1; v_call: TRBV4-3; d_call: TRBD2; clone_size: few; cdr3_nt: TGCGCCAGCACTCTGGGGGGAGGGGAGAATAATGAGCAGTTCTTC; cdr3_aa: CASTLGGGENNEQFF
cdr3_length: 16; j_call: TRBJ1-2; v_call: TRBV14; d_call: NA; clone_size: NA; cdr3_nt: TGTGCCAGCAGCCAAGTCCGGGACGCCGGGAGCTATGGCTACACCTTC; cdr3_aa: CASSQVRDAGSYGYTF
cdr3_length: 13; j_call: TRBJ2-1; v_call: TRBV7-3; d_call: NA; clone_size: few; cdr3_nt: TGTGCCAGCAGCTTAGCAGGGAACAATGAGCAGTTCTTC; cdr3_aa: CASSLAGNNEQFF
cdr3_length: 13; j_call: TRBJ2-1; v_call: TRBV6-6; d_call: NA; clone_size: NA; cdr3_nt: TGTGCCAGCAAACAGGAAACTGCCAATGAGCAGTTCTTC; cdr3_aa: CASKQETANEQFF
cdr3_length: 12; j_call: TRBJ2-7; v_call: TRBV5-1; d_call: TRBD2; clone_size: many; cdr3_nt: TGCGCCAGCAAGCGGGAGGGTTACGAGCAGTACTTC; cdr3_aa: CASKREGYEQYF
cdr3_length: 11; j_call: TRBJ2-3; v_call: TRBV10-3; d_call: NA; clone_size: few; cdr3_nt: TGTGCCATCAGTGAGGAGGATACGCAGTATTTT; cdr3_aa: CAISEEDTQYF
cdr3_length: 14; j_call: TRBJ2-1; v_call: TRBV29-1; d_call: NA; clone_size: NA; cdr3_nt: TGCAGCGTTGAAGGAGCGGAATCCTACAATGAGCAGTTCTTC; cdr3_aa: CSVEGAESYNEQFF
cdr3_length: 15; j_call: TRBJ1-2; v_call: TRBV7-9; d_call: TRBD1; clone_size: NA; cdr3_nt: TGTGCCAGCAGCTTAAGCGCAGGGGGCAGTTATGGCTACACCTTC; cdr3_aa: CASSLSAGGSYGYTF
cdr3_length: 15; j_call: TRBJ2-2; v_call: TRBV7-8; d_call: NA; clone_size: NA; cdr3_nt: TGTGCCAGCAGCTTACCGTACAGGGAGACCGGGGAGCTGTTTTTT; cdr3_aa: CASSLPYRETGELFF
cdr3_length: 15; j_call: TRBJ2-5; v_call: TRBV28; d_call: NA; clone_size: NA; cdr3_nt: TGTGCCAGCAGTCCGGTCGACAGAGCTCAAGAGACCCAGTACTTC; cdr3_aa: CASSPVDRAQETQYF
cdr3_length: 15; j_call: TRBJ2-2; v_call: TRBV5-1; d_call: TRBD2; clone_size: few; cdr3_nt: TGCGCCAGCAGCTTGGTGGGACTAAACACCGGGGAGCTGTTTTTT; cdr3_aa: CASSLVGLNTGELFF
cdr3_length: 16; j_call: TRBJ2-1; v_call: TRBV18; d_call: NA; clone_size: NA; cdr3_nt: TGTGCCAGCTCAGGGCAGGGGACCCACGTGGGCAATGAGCAGTTCTTC; cdr3_aa: CASSGQGTHVGNEQFF
cdr3_length: 13; j_call: TRBJ2-7; v_call: TRBV7-8; d_call: NA; clone_size: few; cdr3_nt: TGTGCCAGCAGCTTAGGACAGCTCTACGAGCAGTACTTC; cdr3_aa: CASSLGQLYEQYF
cdr3_length: 16; j_call: TRBJ2-3; v_call: TRBV14; d_call: NA; clone_size: few; cdr3_nt: TGTGCCAGCAGCCTTGAGGGACTCTACGGGACAGATACGCAGTATTTT; cdr3_aa: CASSLEGLYGTDTQYF
cdr3_length: 13; j_call: TRBJ2-2; v_call: TRBV2; d_call: TRBD1; clone_size: NA; cdr3_nt: TGTGCCAGCACACAGGGGGCATTGGGGGAGCTGTTTTTT; cdr3_aa: CASTQGALGELFF
cdr3_length: 13; j_call: TRBJ2-1; v_call: TRBV9; d_call: NA; clone_size: NA; cdr3_nt: TGTGCCAGCAGCGACGGCTCCTACAATGAGCAGTTCTTC; cdr3_aa: CASSDGSYNEQFF